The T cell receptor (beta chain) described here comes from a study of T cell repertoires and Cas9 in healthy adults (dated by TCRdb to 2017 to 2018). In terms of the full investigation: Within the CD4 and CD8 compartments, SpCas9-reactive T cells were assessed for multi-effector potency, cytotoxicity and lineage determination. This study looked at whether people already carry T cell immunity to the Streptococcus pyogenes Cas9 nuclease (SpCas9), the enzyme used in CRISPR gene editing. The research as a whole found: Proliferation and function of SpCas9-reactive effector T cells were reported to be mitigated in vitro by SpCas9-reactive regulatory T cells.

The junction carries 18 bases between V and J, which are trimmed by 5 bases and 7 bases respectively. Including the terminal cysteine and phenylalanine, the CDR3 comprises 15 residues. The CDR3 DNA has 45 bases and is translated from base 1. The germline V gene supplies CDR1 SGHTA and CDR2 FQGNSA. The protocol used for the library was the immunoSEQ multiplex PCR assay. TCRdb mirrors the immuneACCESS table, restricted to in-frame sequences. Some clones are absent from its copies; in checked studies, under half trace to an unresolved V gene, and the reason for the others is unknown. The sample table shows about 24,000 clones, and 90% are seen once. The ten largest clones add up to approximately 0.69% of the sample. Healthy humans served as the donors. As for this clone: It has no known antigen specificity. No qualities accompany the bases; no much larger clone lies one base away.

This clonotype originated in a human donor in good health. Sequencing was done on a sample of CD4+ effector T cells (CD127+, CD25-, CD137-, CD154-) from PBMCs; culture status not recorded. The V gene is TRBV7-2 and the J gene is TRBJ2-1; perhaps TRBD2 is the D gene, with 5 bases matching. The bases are TGTGCCAGCAGCCCAGCCCCGGGGATGGGTAATGAGCAGTTCTTC. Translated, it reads CASSPAPGMGNEQFF.